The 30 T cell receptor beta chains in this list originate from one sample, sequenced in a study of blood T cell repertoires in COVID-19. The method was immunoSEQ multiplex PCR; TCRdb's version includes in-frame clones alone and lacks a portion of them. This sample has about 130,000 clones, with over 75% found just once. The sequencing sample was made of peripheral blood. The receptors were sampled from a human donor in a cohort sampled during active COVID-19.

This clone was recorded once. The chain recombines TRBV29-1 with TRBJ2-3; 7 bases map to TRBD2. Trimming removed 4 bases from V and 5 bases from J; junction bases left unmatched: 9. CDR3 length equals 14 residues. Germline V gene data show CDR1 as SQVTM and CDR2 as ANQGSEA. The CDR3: CSVGPPRGIDTQYF. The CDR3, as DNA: TGCAGCGTTGGCCCCCCGCGGGGGATAGATACGCAGTATTTT.

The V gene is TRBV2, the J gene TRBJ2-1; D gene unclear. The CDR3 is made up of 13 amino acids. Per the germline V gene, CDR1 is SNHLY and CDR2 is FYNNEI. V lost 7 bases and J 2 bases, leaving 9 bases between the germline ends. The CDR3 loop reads CASTVGAYNEQFF. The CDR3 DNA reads TGTGCCAGCACAGTGGGCGCCTACAATGAGCAGTTCTTC.

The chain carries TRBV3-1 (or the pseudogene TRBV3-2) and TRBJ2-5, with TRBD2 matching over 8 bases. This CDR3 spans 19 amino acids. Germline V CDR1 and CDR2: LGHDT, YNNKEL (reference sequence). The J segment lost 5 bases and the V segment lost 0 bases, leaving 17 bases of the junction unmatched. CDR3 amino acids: CASSQESFGGAGGGETQYF. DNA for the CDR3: TGTGCCAGCAGCCAAGAGTCGTTCGGGGGTGCGGGGGGAGGCGAGACCCAGTACTTC.

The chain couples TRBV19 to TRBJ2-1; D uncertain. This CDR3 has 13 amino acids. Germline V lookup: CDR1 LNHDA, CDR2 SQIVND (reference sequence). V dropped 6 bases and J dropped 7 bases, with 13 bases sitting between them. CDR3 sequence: CASRSERRNEQFF. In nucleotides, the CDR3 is TGTGCCAGTAGAAGTGAGCGTCGGAATGAGCAGTTCTTC.

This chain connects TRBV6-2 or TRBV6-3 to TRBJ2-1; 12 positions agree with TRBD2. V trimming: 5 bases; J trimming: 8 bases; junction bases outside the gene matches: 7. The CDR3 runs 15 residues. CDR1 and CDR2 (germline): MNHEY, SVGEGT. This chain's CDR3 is CASSRLAGVGYEQFF. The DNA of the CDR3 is TGTGCCAGCAGTCGACTAGCGGGGGTGGGGTATGAGCAGTTCTTC.

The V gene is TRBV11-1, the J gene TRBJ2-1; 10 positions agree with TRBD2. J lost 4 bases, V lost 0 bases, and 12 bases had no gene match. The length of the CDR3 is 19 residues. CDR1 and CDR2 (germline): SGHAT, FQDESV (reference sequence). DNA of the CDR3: TGTGCCAGCAGCTTAGCGCTGAGCCAACTAGCGGGAATTTACAATGAGCAGTTCTTC. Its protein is CASSLALSQLAGIYNEQFF.

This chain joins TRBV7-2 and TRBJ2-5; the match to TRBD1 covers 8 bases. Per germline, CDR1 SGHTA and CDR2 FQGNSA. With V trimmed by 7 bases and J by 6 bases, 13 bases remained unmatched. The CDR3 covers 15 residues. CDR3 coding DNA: TGTGCCAGCAACTCTGGGGACAGGTGGAGGAAGACCCAGTACTTC. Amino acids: CASNSGDRWRKTQYF.

The CDR3 DNA sequence: TGCGCCAGCAGTCGAGGACTAGCGGGCCCAGAGACCCAGTACTTC. Amino acid sequence: CASSRGLAGPETQYF. The rearrangement links TRBV10-2 to TRBJ2-5; the match to TRBD2 covers 11 bases. This CDR3 comprises 15 residues. The germline CDR1 and CDR2 sequences are WSHSY and SAAADI. Losses at the gene ends were 5 bases for V and 4 bases for J; bases not matched to a gene: 6.

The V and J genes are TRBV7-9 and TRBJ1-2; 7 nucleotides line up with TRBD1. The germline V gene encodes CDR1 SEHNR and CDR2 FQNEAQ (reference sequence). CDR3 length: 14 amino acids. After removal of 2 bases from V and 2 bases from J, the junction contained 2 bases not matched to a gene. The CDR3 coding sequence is TGTGCCAGCAGCTTATTACAGGGGAACTATGGCTACACCTTC. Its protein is CASSLLQGNYGYTF. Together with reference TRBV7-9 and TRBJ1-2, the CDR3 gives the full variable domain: DTGVSQNPRHKITKRGQNVTFRCDPISEHNRLYWYRQTLGQGPEFLTYFQNEAQLEKSRLLSDRFSAERPKGSFSTLEIQRTEQGDSAMYLCASSLLQGNYGYTFGSGTRLTVV.

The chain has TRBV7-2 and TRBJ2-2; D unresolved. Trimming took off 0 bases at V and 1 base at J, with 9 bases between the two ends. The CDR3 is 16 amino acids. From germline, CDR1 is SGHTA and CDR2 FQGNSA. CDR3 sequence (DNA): TGTGCCAGCAGCTTAGCGGGCGCCGTGAACACCGGGGAGCTGTTTTTT. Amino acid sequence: CASSLAGAVNTGELFF.

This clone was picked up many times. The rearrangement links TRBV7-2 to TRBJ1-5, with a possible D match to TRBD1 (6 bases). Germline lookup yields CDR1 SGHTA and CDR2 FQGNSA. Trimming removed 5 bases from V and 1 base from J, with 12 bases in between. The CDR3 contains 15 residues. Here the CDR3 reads CASSPQGLSNQPQHF. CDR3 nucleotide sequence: TGTGCCAGCAGCCCACAGGGCTTGAGCAATCAGCCCCAGCATTTT.

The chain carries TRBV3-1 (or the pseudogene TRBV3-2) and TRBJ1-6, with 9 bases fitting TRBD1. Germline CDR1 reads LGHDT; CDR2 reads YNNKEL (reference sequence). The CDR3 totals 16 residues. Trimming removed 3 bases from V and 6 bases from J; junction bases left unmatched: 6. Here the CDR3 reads CASSHRQGGINSPLHF. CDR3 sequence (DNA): TGTGCCAGCAGCCATAGACAGGGGGGGATTAATTCACCCCTCCACTTT.

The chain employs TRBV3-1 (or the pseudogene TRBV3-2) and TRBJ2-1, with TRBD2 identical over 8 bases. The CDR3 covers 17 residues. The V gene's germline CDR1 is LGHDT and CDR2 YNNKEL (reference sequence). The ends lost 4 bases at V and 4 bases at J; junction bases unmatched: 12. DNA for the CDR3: TGTGCCAGCAGCCCCCTCCTGCAGCGGGAGAAATACAATGAGCAGTTCTTC. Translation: CASSPLLQREKYNEQFF.

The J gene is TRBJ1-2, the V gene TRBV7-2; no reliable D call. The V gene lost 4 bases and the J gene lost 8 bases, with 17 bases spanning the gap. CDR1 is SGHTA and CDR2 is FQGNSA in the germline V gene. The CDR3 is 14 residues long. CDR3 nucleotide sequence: TGTGCCAGCAGCTATGAATCCACTCGAGGAGGCTACACCTTC. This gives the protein CASSYESTRGGYTF.

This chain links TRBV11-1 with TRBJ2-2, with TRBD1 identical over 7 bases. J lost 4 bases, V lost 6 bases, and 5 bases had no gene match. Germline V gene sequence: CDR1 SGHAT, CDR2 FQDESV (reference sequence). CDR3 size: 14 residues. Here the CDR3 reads CASREDRVTGELFF. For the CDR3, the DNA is TGTGCCAGCAGGGAAGACAGGGTCACCGGGGAGCTGTTTTTT. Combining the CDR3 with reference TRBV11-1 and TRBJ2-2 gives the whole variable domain EAEVAQSPRYKITEKSQAVAFWCDPISGHATLYWYRQILGQGPELLVQFQDESVVDDSQLPKDRFSAERLKGVDSTLKIQPAELGDSAMYLCASREDRVTGELFFGEGSRLTVL.

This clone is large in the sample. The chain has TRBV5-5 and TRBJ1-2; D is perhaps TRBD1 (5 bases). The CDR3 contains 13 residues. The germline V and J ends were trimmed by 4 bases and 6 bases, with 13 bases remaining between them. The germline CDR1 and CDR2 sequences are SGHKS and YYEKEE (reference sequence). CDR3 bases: TGTGCCAGCAGCACAAGACAGAGCGATGGCTACACCTTC. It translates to CASSTRQSDGYTF.

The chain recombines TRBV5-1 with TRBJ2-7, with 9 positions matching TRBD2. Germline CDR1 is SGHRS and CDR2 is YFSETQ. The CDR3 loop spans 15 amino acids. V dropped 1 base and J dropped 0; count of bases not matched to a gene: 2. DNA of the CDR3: TGCGCCAGCAGCTTGAATAGCGGGAGCTCCTACGAGCAGTACGTC. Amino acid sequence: CASSLNSGSSYEQYV.

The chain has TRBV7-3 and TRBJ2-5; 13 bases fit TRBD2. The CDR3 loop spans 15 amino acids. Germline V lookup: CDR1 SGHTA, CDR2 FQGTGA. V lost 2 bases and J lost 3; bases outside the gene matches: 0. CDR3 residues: CASSLGLAGEETQYF. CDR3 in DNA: TGTGCCAGCAGCTTAGGACTAGCGGGGGAAGAGACCCAGTACTTC.

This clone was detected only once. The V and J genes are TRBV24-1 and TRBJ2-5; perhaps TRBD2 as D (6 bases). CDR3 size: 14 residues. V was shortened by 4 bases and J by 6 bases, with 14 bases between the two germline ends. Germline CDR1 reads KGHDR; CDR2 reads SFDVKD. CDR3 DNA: TGTGCCACCAGTGACCCCGCGGAGGGGAAGACCCAGTACTTC. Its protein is CATSDPAEGKTQYF.

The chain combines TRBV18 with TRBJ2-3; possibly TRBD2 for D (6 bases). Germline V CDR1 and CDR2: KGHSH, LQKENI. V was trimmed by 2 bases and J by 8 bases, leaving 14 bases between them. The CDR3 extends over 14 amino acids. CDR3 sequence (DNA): TGTGCCAGCTCACCATTCGGGGGAGGCGGTACGCAGTATTTT. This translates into CASSPFGGGGTQYF.

The CDR3 loop reads CASSLPSYEQYF. DNA of the CDR3: TGCGCCAGCAGCTTGCCCAGTTACGAGCAGTACTTC. The J gene is TRBJ2-7, the V gene TRBV5-1; D not resolved. Germline values: CDR1 SGHRS, CDR2 YFSETQ. This CDR3 has 12 residues. V was pared by 1 base and J by 4 bases, with 6 bases between.

DNA of the CDR3: TGCGCCAGCAGTCCTGGGACTAGCGGGGGGGCCTCAGATACGCAGTATTTT. As protein: CASSPGTSGGASDTQYF. The chain joins TRBV5-1 to TRBJ2-3, with 16 bases fitting TRBD2. CDR1 and CDR2 from the germline V gene are SGHRS and YFSETQ. V shed 5 bases and J 4 bases; nucleotides not matched to a gene: 7. The CDR3 runs 17 residues.

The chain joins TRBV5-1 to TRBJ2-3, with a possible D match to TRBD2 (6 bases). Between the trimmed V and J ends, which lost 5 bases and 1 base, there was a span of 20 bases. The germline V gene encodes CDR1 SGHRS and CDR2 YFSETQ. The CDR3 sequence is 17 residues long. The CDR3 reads CASRRTGDRGGTDTQYF. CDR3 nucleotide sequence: TGCGCCAGCAGACGAACGGGAGATCGAGGTGGCACAGATACGCAGTATTTT.

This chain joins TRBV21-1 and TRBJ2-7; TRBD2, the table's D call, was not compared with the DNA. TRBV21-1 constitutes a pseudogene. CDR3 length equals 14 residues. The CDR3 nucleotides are TGTGCCAGCAGCAAACCCGAGCGGGAGAACGAGCAGTACGTC. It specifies CASSKPERENEQYV.

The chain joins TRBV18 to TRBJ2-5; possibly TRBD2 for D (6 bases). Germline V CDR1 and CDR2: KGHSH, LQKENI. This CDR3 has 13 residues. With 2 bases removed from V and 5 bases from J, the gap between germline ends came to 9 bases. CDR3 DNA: TGTGCCAGCTCACCAAGCGGGTTGGAGACCCAGTACTTC. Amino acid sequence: CASSPSGLETQYF.

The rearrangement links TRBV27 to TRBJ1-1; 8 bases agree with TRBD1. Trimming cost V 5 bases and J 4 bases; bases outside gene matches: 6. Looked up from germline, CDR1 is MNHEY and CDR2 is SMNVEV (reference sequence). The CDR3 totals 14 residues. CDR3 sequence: CASSPDRGATEAFF. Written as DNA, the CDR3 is TGTGCCAGCAGTCCCGACAGGGGCGCCACTGAAGCTTTCTTT.

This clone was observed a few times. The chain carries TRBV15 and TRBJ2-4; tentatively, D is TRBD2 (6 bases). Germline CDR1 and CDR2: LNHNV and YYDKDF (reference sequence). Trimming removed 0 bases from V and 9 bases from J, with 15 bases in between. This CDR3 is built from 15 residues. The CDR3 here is CATSRDRGTGSIQYF. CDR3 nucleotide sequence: TGTGCCACCAGCAGAGACCGGGGGACGGGCAGCATTCAGTACTTC.

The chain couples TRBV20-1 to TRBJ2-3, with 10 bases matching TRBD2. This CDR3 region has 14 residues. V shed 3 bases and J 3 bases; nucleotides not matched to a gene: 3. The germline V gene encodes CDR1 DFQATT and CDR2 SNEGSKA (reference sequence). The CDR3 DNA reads TGCAGTGCTAGTCTAGCGGGAGTAACAGATACGCAGTATTTT. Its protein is CSASLAGVTDTQYF.

In nucleotides, the CDR3 is TGTGCCAGCAGCCCCCCAGGAGGACAGGGGTTGTATTCACCCCTCCACTTT. This gives the protein CASSPPGGQGLYSPLHF. J is TRBJ1-6 and V is TRBV11-3; 9 bases fit TRBD1. V lost 5 bases to trimming and J lost 8 bases; unmatched junction nucleotides: 13. Germline V gene lookup returns CDR1 SGHNT and CDR2 YENEEA. The CDR3 is 17 amino acids.

The CDR3 coding sequence is TGTGCCAGCAGTTATCAGCGAGACACTGAAGCTTTCTTT. This gives the protein CASSYQRDTEAFF. The chain joins TRBV6-5 to TRBJ1-1; D gene unclear. Trimming cost V 3 bases and J 3 bases, with 8 bases left between them. Germline CDR1 reads MNHEY; CDR2 reads SVGAGI. This CDR3 has 13 amino acids.